This T cell receptor (beta chain) emerged from a study of regulatory dendritic cells for organ transplantation. On this clone itself: Its antigen is currently unknown.

The study, taken as a whole, reports: Memory CD8+ clonal expansion seemed more limited with regulatory than mature dendritic cells. Alloreactive memory CD8+ T cell pools varied considerably between individuals. Memory CD8+ T cells were the most oligoclonal; naive cells were highly diverse.

Clones were read by immunoSEQ multiplex PCR, and TCRdb kept only the in-frame ones, dropping some. Among more than 5,500 clones listed, around 60% were seen once. CDR1 and CDR2 from the germline V gene are LGHNA and YNFKEQ. The CDR3 runs to 12 residues. The V gene lost 5 bases and the J gene lost 6 bases, with 8 bases spanning the gap. This sequence joins TRBV4-2 and TRBJ2-1, with D unclear. What was sequenced was memory CD8+ T cells from blood. The subset was: CD45RO+ memory T cells. The TCR comes from a human donor in good health. The CDR3 nucleotides are TGTGCCAGCAGCGACCGGGTCAATGAGCAGTTCTTC. Translating it yields CASSDRVNEQFF.